This note documents a single T cell receptor (beta chain) sequence. This sample is drawn from a study of blood T cell repertoires in COVID-19. Profiled with immunoSEQ multiplex PCR; TCRdb holds only in-frame clones, not every one. In the table there are 150,000 or so clones, approximately 88% of which are singletons. This study enrolled people aged roughly 18 to 90 from around 26 US geographic areas. Material for sequencing was PBMCs or T cells enriched from blood (not recorded which). This receptor was taken from an older man who had been exposed to COVID-19.

CDR3 sequence (DNA): TGTGCCAGCAGTCTCGACCGATCTGGGGCCCCGAACACTGAAGCTTTCTTT. Its translation is CASSLDRSGAPNTEAFF. This chain links TRBV27 with TRBJ1-1; tentatively, D is TRBD1 (5 bases). The CDR3 has 17 residues. Germline CDR1 and CDR2: MNHEY and SMNVEV (reference sequence). The germline V and J ends were trimmed by 5 bases and 1 base, with 20 bases remaining between them.